The source of this T cell receptor (beta chain) is a study of siplizumab effects on memory and regulatory T cells. Study-wide points: Sequences that were alloreactive and traceable to unstimulated CD4+ memory cells were significantly reduced by siplizumab. The authors mapped only a minor fraction of alloreactive clones to unstimulated subsets. The diversity of naive T cells seemed greater than that of memory cells, and their alloresponse contribution seemed major. The authors could not assign a naive or memory phenotype to roughly 75-97% of proliferating CD4+ or CD8+ clones.

Clones were read by immunoSEQ multiplex PCR, and TCRdb kept only the in-frame ones, dropping some. The sample includes under 110,000 clones, over 90% of them seen just once. Turning to this clone: Its antigen is as yet unknown.

CDR1 and CDR2 from the germline V gene are SQVTM and ANQGSEA. The CDR3 contains 13 residues. Losses at the gene ends were 6 bases for V and 5 bases for J; bases not matched to a gene: 6. This TCR came from a human donor in good health. This rearrangement joins TRBV29-1 to TRBJ1-2; the match to TRBD1 covers 10 bases. The sample was non-Treg CD4+ T cells sorted from blood. CDR3 loop: CSVPGTGEYGYTF. CDR3 DNA sequence: TGCAGCGTCCCCGGGACAGGGGAGTATGGCTACACCTTC.